This entry lists 5 T cell receptor beta chains sequenced from one sample in a study of blood T cell repertoires in COVID-19. Libraries were prepared by immunoSEQ multiplex PCR; TCRdb keeps only in-frame clonotypes and omits some of them. Among roughly 150,000 clones, around four fifths were seen once, and the ten largest hold about 8.8%. The specimen sequenced was peripheral blood. The receptors stem from an elderly woman with COVID-19, enrolled during active disease.

This clone appeared a single time. The chain links TRBV5-1 to TRBJ2-7; D is possibly TRBD1 (6 bases). The CDR3 is 14 residues long. Germline CDR1 reads SGHRS; CDR2 reads YFSETQ. V dropped 0 bases and J dropped 7 bases, with 14 bases sitting between them. The DNA of the CDR3 is TGCGCCAGCAGCTTGGTTGGGACAACAGGGGAGCAGTACTTC. This encodes CASSLVGTTGEQYF. The full variable domain, rest sourced from reference TRBV5-1 and TRBJ2-7, is KAGVTQTPRYLIKTRGQQVTLSCSPISGHRSVSWYQQTPGQGLQFLFEYFSETQRNKGNFPGRFSGRQFSNSRSEMNVSTLELGDSALYLCASSLVGTTGEQYFGPGTRLTVT.

The V and J genes are TRBV29-1 and TRBJ1-1, with D perhaps matching TRBD1 (5 bases). The germline gives CDR1 SQVTM, CDR2 ANQGSEA. The CDR3 totals 12 residues. Trimming removed 6 bases from V and 2 bases from J, with 10 bases in between. The CDR3 loop is CSVDRSNTEAFF. The CDR3 DNA reads as TGCAGCGTAGACAGATCCAACACTGAAGCTTTCTTT.

The rearrangement uses TRBV7-8 and TRBJ2-1; D ambiguous. V lost 2 bases to trimming and J lost 5 bases, with 10 bases between them. This CDR3 has 14 amino acids. CDR1 and CDR2 (germline): SGHVS, FQNEAQ. Written as DNA, the CDR3 is TGTGCCAGCAGCTTATTGTCTACCAACAATGAGCAGTTCTTC. Its protein is CASSLLSTNNEQFF.

This rearrangement joins TRBV18 to TRBJ2-7; possible D gene TRBD1, 6 bases. V dropped 6 bases and J dropped 0 bases, with 12 bases sitting between them. The CDR3 has 14 amino acids. In germline, CDR1 is KGHSH, CDR2 LQKENI. In DNA, the CDR3 is TGTGCCAGCTCCATTAGGGACAACTCCTACGAGCAGTACTTC. Translating gives CASSIRDNSYEQYF.

The genes are TRBV4-1 and TRBJ1-3, with D hard to call. The CDR3 totals 16 residues. V was clipped by 0 bases and J by 2 bases, with 11 bases between them. The germline CDR1 and CDR2 sequences are MGHRA and YSYEKL. The CDR3 here is CASSQDLQATGNTIYF. The DNA of the CDR3 is TGCGCCAGCAGCCAAGATCTACAAGCGACTGGAAACACCATATATTTT.